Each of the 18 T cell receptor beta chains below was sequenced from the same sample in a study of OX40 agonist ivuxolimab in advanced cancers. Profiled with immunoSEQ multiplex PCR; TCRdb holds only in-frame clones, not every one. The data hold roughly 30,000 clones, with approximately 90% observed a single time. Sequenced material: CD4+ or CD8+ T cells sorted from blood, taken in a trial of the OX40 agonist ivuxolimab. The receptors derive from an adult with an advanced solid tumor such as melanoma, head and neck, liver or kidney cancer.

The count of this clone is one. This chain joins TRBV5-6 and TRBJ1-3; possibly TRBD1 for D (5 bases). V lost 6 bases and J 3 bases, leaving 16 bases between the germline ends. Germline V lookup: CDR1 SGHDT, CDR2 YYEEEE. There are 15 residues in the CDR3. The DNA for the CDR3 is TGTGCCAGCACCCGGACGGGGGAGAATGGAAACACCATATATTTT. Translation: CASTRTGENGNTIYF.

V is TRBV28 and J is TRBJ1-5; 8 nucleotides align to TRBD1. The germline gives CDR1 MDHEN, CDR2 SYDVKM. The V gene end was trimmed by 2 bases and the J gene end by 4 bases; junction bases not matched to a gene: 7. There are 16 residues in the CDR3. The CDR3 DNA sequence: TGTGCCAGCAGTTTAATAGGACAGGGAGGTAATCAGCCCCAGCATTTT. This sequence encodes CASSLIGQGGNQPQHF.

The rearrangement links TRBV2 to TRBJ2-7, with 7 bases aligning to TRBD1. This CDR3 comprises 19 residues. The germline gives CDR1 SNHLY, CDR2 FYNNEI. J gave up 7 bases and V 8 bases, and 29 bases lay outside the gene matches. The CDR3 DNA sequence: TGTGCCAGCCAAAACGCCGACAGGGCCCAAAACCCCACCGTAAGAGAGCAGTACTTC. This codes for CASQNADRAQNPTVREQYF.

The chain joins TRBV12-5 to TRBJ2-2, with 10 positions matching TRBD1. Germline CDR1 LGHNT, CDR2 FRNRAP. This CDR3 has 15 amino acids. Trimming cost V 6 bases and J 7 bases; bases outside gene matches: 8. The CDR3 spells CASGTGTGVHGELFF. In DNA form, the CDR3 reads TGTGCTAGTGGGACCGGGACAGGGGTGCACGGGGAGCTGTTTTTT.

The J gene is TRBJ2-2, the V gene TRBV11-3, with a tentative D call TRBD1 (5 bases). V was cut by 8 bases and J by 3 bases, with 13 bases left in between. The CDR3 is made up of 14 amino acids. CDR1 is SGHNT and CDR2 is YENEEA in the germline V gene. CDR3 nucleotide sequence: TGTGCCAGCCGCCTGCTAGGGGACACCGGGGAGCTGTTTTTT. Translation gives CASRLLGDTGELFF.

This CDR3 is CASSQAQFDYNEQFF. The CDR3 DNA sequence: TGTGCCAGCAGCCAAGCACAGTTCGATTACAATGAGCAGTTCTTC. The V and J genes are TRBV5-4 and TRBJ2-1; no clear D gene. V lost 4 bases to trimming and J lost 4 bases, with 15 bases between them. The CDR3 is 15 amino acids. Germline assignment: CDR1 SGHNT and CDR2 YYREEE (reference sequence).

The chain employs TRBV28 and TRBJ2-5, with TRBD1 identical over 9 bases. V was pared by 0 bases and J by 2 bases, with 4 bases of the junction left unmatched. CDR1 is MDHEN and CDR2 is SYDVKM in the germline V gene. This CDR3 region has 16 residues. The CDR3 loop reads CASSLWLQGAQETQYF. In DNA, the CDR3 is TGTGCCAGCAGTTTATGGTTACAGGGGGCGCAAGAGACCCAGTACTTC.

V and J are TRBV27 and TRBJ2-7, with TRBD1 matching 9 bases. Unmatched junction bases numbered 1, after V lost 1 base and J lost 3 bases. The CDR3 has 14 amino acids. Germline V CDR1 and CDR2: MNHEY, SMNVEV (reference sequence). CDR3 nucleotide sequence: TGTGCCAGCAGTTTATGGACAGGGGACTACGAGCAGTACTTC. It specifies CASSLWTGDYEQYF.

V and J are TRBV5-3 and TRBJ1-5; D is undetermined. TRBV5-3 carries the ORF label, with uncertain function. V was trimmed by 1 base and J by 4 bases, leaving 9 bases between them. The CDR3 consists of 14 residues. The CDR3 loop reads CARSLNSQNQPQHF. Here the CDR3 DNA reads TGTGCCAGAAGCTTGAACAGCCAAAATCAGCCCCAGCATTTT.

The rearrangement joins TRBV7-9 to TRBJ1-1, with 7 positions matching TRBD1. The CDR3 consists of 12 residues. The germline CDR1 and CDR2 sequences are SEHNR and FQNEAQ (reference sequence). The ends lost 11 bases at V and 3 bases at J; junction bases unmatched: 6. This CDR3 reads CAGETGYTEAFF. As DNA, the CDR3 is TGTGCCGGGGAGACAGGGTACACTGAAGCTTTCTTT.

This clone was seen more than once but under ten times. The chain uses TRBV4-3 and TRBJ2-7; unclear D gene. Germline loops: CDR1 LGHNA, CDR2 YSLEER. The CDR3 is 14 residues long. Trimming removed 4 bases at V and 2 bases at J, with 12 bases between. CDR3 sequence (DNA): TGCGCCAGCAGCCGGTTCTCTGGGGCCTACGAGCAGTACTTC. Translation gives CASSRFSGAYEQYF.

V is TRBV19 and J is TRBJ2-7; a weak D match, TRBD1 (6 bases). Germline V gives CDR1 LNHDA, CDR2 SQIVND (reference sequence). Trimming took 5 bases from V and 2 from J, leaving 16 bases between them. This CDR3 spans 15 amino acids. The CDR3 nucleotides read TGTGCCAGTAGTCTATTTGGCAGGGGCCCCTACGAGCAGTACTTC. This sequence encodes CASSLFGRGPYEQYF.

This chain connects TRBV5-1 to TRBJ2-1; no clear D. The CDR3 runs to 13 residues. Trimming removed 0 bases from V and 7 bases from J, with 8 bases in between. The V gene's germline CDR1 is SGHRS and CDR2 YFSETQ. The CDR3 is CASSLELGNEQFF. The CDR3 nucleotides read TGCGCCAGCAGCTTGGAGTTGGGAAATGAGCAGTTCTTC.

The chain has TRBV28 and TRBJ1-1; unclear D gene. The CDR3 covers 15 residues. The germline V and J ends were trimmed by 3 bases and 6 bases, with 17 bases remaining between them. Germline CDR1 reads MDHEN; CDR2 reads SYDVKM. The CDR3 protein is CASSLAQDLPPEAFF. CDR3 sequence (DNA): TGTGCCAGCAGTTTGGCTCAGGACCTACCTCCTGAAGCTTTCTTT.

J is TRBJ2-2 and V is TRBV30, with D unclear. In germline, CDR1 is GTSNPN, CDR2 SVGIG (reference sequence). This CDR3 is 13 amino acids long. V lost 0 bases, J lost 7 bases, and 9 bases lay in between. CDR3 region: CAWSVGSLGELFF. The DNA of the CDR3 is TGTGCCTGGAGTGTAGGCTCTCTCGGGGAGCTGTTTTTT. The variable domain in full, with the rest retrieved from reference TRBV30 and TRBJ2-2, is SQTIHQWPATLVQPVGSPLSLECTVEGTSNPNLYWYRQAAGRGLQLLFYSVGIGQISSEVPQNLSASRPQDRQFILSSKKLLLSDSGFYLCAWSVGSLGELFFGEGSRLTVL.

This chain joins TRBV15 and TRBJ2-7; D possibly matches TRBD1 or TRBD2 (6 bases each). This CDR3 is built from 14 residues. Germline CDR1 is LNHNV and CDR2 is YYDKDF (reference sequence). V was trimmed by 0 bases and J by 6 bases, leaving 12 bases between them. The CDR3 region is CATSRDRRGSEQYF. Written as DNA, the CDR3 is TGTGCCACCAGCAGAGACCGGAGGGGGTCCGAGCAGTACTTC.

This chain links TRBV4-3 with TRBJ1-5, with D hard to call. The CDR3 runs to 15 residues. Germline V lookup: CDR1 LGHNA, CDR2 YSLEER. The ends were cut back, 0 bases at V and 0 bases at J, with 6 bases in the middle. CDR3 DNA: TGCGCCAGCAGCCAAGACACAGATAGCAATCAGCCCCAGCATTTT. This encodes CASSQDTDSNQPQHF.

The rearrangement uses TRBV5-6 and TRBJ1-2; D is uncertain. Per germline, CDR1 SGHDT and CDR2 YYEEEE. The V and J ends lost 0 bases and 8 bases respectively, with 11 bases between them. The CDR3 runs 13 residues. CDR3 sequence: CASSLGLTGGYTF. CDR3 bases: TGTGCCAGCAGCTTGGGGCTTACGGGGGGCTACACCTTC.